The clone carrying this TCR beta chain was recorded once. This specimen comes from a study of blood T cell repertoires in COVID-19. Study summary: Samples of COVID-19 (acute and convalescent) were obtained from the United States, Italy and Spain. Sources were T cells, B-cell-depleted T cells, or PBMCs; the material itself was cDNA or gDNA.

Original data processing: Amplifying reference gene primers gave estimates of nucleated cell counts. Libraries were prepared by immunoSEQ multiplex PCR; TCRdb keeps only in-frame clonotypes and omits some of them. Clone size and V and J calls were adopted from that table, with D and trimming inferred from the DNA. The sample lists about 98,000 clones, about 80% occurring once. CDR1 and CDR2 (germline): SGDLS, YYNGEE. Trimming left V 0 bases short and J 0 bases short, with 6 bases between. The CDR3 is made up of 14 amino acids. Sequenced: peripheral blood. The J gene is TRBJ1-1, the V gene TRBV9; the D gene is possibly TRBD1 (5 bases). This sequence originates from a man between 60 and 70 years old with acute or convalescent COVID-19. As DNA, the CDR3 is TGTGCCAGCAGCGTAGGACAGATGAACACTGAAGCTTTCTTT. It translates to CASSVGQMNTEAFF.